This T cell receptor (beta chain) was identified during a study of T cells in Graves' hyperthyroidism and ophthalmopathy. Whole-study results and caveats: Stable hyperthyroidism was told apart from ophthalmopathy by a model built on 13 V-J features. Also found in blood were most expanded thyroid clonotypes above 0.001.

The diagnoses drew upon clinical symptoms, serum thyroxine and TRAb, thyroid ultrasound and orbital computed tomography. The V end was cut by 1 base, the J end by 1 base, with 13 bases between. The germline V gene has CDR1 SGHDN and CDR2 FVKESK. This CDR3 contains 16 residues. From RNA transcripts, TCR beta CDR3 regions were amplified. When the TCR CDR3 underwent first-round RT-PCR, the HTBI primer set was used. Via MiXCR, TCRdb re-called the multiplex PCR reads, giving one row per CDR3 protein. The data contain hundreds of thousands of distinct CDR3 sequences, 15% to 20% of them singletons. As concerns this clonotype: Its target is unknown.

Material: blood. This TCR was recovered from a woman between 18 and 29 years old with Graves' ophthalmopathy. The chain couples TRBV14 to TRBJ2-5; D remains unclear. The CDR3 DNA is TGTGCCAGCAGCCAAGGAAGAATACTGGGCCAAGAGACCCAGTACTTC. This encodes CASSQGRILGQETQYF.